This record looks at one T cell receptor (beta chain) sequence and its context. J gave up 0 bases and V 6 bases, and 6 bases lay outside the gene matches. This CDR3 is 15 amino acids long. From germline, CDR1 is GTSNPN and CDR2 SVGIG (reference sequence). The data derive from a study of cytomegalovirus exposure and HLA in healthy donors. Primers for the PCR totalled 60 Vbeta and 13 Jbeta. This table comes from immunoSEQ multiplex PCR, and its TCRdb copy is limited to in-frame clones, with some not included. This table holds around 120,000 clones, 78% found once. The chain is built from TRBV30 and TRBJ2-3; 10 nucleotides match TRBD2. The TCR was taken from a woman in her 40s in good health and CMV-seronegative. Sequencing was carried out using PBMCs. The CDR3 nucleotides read TGTGCCTGTCACAAGCGGGGGGGAAGCACAGATACGCAGTATTTT. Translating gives CACHKRGGSTDTQYF.